The clone carrying this T cell receptor (beta chain) occurred a few times. The data derive from a study of T-cell memory formation after mild COVID-19. Across the whole study: Each donor largely had its own TCR clusters.

TCRdb reanalysed the 5' RACE reads using MiXCR and keeps one entry per CDR3 protein. The sample yields approximately 250,000 distinct CDR3 sequences, roughly 17% seen once. The CDR3 extends over 15 amino acids. V lost 2 bases to trimming and J lost 11 bases, with 21 bases between them. The TCR sequence derives from a man younger than 35 who had mild COVID-19 (a few samples of this study predate the infection). Cell type and time point are not known. Source material: PBMCs or a T cell subset sorted from them (not recorded which). V usage is TRBV12-3 or TRBV12-4 and J usage is TRBJ1-1; no reliable D call. CDR3 region: CASSLLVRQMSAAFF. The CDR3 bases are TGTGCCAGCAGTTTATTGGTTAGGCAGATGTCAGCGGCTTTCTTT.